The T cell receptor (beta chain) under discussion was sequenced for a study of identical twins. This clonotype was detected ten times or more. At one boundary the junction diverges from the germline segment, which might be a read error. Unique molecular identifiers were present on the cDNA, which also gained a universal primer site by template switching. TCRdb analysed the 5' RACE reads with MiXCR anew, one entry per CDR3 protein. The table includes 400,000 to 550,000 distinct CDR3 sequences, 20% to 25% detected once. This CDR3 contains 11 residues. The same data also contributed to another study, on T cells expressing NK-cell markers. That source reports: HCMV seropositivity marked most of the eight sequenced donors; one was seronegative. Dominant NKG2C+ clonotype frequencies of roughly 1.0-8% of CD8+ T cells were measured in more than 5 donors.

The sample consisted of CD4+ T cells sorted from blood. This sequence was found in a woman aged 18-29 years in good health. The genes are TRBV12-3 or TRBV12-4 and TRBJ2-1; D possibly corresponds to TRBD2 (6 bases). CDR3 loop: CASSLGGEQFF. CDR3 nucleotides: TGCGCCAGCAGCTTGGGGGGTGAGCAGTTCTTC.